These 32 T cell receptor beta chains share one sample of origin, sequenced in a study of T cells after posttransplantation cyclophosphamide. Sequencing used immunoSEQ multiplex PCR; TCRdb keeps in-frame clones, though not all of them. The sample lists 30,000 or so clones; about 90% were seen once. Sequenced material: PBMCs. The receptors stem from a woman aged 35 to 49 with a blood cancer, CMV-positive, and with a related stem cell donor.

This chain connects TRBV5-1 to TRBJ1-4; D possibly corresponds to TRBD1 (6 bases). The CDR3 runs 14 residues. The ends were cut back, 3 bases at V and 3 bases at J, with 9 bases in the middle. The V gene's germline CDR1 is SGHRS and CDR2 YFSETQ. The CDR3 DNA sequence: TGCGCCAGCAGCTCAGGACAGTCTAATGAAAAACTGTTTTTT. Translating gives CASSSGQSNEKLFF.

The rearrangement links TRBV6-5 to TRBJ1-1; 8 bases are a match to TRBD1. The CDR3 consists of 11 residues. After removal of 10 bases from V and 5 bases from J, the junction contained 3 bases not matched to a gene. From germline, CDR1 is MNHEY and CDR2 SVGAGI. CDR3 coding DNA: TGTGCCATCTACAGGGGGACTGAAGCTTTCTTT. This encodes CAIYRGTEAFF.

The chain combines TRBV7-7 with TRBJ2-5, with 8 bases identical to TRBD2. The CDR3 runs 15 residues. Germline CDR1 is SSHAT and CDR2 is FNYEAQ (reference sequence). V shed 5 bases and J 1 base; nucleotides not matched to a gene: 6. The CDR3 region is CASSPLRGVQETQYF. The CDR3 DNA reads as TGTGCCAGCAGCCCTTTGCGGGGGGTCCAAGAGACCCAGTACTTC.

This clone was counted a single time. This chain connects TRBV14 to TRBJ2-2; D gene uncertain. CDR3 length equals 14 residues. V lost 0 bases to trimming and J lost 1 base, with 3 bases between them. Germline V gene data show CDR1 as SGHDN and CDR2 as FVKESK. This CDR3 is CASSQDQNTGELFF. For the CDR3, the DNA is TGTGCCAGCAGCCAAGATCAGAACACCGGGGAGCTGTTTTTT. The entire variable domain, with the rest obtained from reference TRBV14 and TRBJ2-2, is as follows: EAGVTQFPSHSVIEKGQTVTLRCDPISGHDNLYWYRRVMGKEIKFLLHFVKESKQDESGMPNNRFLAERTGGTYSTLKVQPAELEDSGVYFCASSQDQNTGELFFGEGSRLTVL.

The CDR3 reads CASSPGFNYGYTF. CDR3 nucleotides: TGTGCCAGCAGCCCGGGATTTAACTATGGCTACACCTTC. The rearrangement links TRBV11-2 to TRBJ1-2, with D unclear. This CDR3 region has 13 residues. V lost 5 bases to trimming and J lost 1 base, with 8 bases between them. Germline CDR1 SGHAT, CDR2 FQNNGV.

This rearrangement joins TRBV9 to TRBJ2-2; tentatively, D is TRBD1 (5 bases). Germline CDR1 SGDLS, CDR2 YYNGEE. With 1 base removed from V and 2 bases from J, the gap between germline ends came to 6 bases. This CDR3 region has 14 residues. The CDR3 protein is CASSVQGNTGELFF. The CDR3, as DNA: TGTGCCAGCAGCGTACAGGGCAACACCGGGGAGCTGTTTTTT.

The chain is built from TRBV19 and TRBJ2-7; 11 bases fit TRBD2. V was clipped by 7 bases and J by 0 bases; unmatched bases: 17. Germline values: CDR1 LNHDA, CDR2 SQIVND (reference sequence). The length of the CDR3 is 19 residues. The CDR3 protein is CASIPENLAGGLSSYEQYF. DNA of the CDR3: TGTGCCAGTATTCCAGAGAATCTAGCGGGGGGCCTGAGCTCCTACGAGCAGTACTTC.

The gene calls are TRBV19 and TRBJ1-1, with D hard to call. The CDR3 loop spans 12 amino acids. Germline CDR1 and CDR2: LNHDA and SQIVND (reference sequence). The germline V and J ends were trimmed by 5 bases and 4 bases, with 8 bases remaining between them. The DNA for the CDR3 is TGTGCCAGTAGTCTACGGGGCACTGAAGCTTTCTTT. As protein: CASSLRGTEAFF.

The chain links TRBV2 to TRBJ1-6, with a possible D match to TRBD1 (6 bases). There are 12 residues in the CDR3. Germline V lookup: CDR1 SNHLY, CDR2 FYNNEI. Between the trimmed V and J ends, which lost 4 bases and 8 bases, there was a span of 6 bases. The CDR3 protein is CASSGTDSPLHF. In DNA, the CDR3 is TGTGCCAGCAGTGGGACAGATTCACCCCTCCACTTT.

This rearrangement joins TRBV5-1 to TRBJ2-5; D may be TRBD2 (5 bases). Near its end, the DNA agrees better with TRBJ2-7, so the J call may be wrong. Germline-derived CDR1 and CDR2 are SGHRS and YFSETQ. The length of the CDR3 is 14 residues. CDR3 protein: CASSLERTSYEQYF. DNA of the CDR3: TGCGCCAGCAGCTTGGAGCGGACGTCCTACGAGCAGTACTTC.

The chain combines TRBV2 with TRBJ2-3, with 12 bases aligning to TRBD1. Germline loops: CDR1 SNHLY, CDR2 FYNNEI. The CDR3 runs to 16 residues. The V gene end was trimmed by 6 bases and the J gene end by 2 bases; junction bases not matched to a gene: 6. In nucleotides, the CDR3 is TGTGCCAGCAGAGCTGGGACAGGGGGCCCCACAGATACGCAGTATTTT. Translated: CASRAGTGGPTDTQYF.

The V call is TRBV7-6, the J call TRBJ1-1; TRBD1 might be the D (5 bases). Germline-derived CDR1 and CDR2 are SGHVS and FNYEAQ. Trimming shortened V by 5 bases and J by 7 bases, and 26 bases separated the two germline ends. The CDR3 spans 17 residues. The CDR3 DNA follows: TGTGCCAGCAGCCCCGATGGGTGGAGGGACGACCAGAGTGAAGCTTTCTTT. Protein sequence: CASSPDGWRDDQSEAFF.

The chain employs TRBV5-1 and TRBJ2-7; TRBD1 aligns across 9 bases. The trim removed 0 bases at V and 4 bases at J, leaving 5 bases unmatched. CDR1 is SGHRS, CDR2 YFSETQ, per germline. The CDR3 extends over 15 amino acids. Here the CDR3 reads CASSLAGTGIYEQYF. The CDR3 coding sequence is TGCGCCAGCAGCTTGGCAGGGACAGGGATATACGAGCAGTACTTC. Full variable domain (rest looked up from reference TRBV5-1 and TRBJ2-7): KAGVTQTPRYLIKTRGQQVTLSCSPISGHRSVSWYQQTPGQGLQFLFEYFSETQRNKGNFPGRFSGRQFSNSRSEMNVSTLELGDSALYLCASSLAGTGIYEQYFGPGTRLTVT.

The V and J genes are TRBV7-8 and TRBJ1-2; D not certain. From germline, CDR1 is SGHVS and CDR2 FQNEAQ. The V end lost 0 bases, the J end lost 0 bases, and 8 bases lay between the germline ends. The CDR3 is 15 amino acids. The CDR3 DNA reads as TGTGCCAGCAGCTTAGCAGGCGGAGCTAACTATGGCTACACCTTC. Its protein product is CASSLAGGANYGYTF.

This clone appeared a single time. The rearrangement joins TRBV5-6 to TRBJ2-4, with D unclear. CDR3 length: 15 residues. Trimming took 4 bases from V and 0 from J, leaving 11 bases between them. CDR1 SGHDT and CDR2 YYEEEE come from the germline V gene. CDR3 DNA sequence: TGTGCCAGCAGCAAAAAAGTACTAGCCAAAAACATTCAGTACTTC. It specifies CASSKKVLAKNIQYF. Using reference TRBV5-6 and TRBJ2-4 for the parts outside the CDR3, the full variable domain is DAGVTQSPTHLIKTRGQQVTLRCSPKSGHDTVSWYQQALGQGPQFIFQYYEEEERQRGNFPDRFSGHQFPNYSSELNVNALLLGDSALYLCASSKKVLAKNIQYFGAGTRLSVL.

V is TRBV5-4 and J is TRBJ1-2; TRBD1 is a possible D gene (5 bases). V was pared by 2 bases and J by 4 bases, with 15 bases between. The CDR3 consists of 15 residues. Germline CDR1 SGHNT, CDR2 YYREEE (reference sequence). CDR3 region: CASSFGSRVLYGYTF. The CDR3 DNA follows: TGTGCCAGCAGCTTCGGTAGCAGGGTCCTCTATGGCTACACCTTC.

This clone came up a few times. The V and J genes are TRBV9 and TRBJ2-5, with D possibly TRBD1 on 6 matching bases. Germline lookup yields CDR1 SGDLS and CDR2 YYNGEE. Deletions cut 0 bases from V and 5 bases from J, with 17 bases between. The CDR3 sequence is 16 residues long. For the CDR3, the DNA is TGTGCCAGCAGCGTAGGGAGCACGGACAGAGGGGAGACCCAGTACTTC. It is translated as CASSVGSTDRGETQYF.

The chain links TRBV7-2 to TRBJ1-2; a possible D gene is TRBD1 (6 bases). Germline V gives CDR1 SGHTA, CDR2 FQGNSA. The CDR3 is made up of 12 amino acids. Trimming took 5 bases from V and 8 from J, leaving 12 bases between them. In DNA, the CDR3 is TGTGCCAGCAGCAACAGGGAGGGAGGCTACACCTTC. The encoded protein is CASSNREGGYTF.

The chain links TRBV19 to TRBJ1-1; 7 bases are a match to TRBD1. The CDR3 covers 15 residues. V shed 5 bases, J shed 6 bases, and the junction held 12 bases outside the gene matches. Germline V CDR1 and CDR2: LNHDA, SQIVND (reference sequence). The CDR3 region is CASSSLRGRLAEAFF. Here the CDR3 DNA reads TGTGCCAGTAGTTCCCTGAGGGGGCGTCTGGCTGAAGCTTTCTTT.

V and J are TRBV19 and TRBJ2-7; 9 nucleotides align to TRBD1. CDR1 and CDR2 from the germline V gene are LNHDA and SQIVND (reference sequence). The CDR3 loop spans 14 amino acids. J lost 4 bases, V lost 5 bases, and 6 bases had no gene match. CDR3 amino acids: CASSLEQGAYEQYF. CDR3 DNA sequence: TGTGCCAGTAGTTTGGAACAGGGGGCTTACGAGCAGTACTTC.

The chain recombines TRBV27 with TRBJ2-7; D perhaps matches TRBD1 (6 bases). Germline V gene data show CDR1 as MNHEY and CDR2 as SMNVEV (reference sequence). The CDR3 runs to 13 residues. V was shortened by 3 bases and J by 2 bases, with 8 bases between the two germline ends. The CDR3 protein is CASSLTGTYEQYF. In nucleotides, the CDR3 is TGTGCCAGCAGTTTGACAGGAACCTACGAGCAGTACTTC.

The CDR3 region has the DNA TGCAGCGTTGGAAAAAGGCGGTCCTACGAGCAGTACTTC. Residues: CSVGKRRSYEQYF. This chain links TRBV29-1 with TRBJ2-7; D not resolved. Germline CDR1 is SQVTM and CDR2 is ANQGSEA. This CDR3 comprises 13 residues. The V end lost 4 bases, the J end lost 1 base, and 11 bases lay between the germline ends.

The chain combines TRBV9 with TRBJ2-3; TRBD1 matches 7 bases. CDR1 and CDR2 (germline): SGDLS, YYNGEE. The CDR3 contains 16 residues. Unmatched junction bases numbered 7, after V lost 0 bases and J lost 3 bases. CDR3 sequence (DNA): TGTGCCAGCAGCGTAGGAAAGGGGGCTAGTACAGATACGCAGTATTTT. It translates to CASSVGKGASTDTQYF. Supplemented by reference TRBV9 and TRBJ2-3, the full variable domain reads DSGVTQTPKHLITATGQRVTLRCSPRSGDLSVYWYQQSLDQGLQFLIQYYNGEERAKGNILERFSAQQFPDLHSELNLSSLELGDSALYFCASSVGKGASTDTQYFGPGTRLTVL.

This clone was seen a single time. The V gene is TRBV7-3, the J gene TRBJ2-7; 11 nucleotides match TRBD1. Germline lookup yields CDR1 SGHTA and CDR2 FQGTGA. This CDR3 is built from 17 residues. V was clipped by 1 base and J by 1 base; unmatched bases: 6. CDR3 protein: CASSLRGGQGASYEQYF. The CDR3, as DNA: TGTGCCAGCAGCTTAAGGGGAGGACAGGGGGCATCCTACGAGCAGTACTTC. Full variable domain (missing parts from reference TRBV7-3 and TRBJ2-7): GAGVSQTPSNKVTEKGKYVELRCDPISGHTALYWYRQSLGQGPEFLIYFQGTGAADDSGLPNDRFFAVRPEGSVSTLKIQRTERGDSAVYLCASSLRGGQGASYEQYFGPGTRLTVT.

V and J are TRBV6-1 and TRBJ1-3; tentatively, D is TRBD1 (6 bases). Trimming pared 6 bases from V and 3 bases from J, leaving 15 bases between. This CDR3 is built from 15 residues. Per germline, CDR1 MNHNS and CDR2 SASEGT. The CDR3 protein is CASRPRGDLGNTIYF. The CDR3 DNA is TGTGCCAGCAGGCCCAGGGGCGACCTTGGAAACACCATATATTTT.

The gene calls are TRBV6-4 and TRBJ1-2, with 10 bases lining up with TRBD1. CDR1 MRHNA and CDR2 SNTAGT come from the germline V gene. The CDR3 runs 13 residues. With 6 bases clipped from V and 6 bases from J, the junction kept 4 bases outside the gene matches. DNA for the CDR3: TGTGCCAGCAGGCCGACAGGGGGCAATGGCTACACCTTC. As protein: CASRPTGGNGYTF.

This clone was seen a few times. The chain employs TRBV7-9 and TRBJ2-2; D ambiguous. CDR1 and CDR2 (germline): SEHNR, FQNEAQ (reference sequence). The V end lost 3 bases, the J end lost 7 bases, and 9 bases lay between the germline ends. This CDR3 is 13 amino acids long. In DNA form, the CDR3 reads TGTGCCAGCAGCTTCAACGAGGTCGGGGAGCTGTTTTTT. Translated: CASSFNEVGELFF.

The CDR3 DNA follows: TGTGCCAGCAGCCCAAGGGGGCACGAGCAGTACTTC. Translation gives CASSPRGHEQYF. This sequence joins TRBV14 and TRBJ2-7; 7 bases fit TRBD1. Germline V gene data show CDR1 as SGHDN and CDR2 as FVKESK. The ends lost 4 bases at V and 5 bases at J; junction bases unmatched: 2. The CDR3 loop spans 12 amino acids.

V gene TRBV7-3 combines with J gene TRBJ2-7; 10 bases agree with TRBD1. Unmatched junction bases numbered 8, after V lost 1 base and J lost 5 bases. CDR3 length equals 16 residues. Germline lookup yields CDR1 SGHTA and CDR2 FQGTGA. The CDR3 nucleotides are TGTGCCAGCAGCTTAAAGATGGACAGGGGGTTCCACGAGCAGTACTTC. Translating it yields CASSLKMDRGFHEQYF.

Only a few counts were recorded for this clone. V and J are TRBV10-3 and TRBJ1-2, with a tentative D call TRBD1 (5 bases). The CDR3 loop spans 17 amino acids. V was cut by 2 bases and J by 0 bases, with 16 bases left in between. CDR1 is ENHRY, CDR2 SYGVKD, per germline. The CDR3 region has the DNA TGTGCCATCAGTGAGGGGATTGGGGGGGGAGCTAACTATGGCTACACCTTC. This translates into CAISEGIGGGANYGYTF.

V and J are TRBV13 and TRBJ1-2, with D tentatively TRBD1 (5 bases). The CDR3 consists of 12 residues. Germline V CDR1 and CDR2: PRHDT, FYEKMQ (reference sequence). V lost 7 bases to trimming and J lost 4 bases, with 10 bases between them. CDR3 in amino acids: CASTAGRYGYTF. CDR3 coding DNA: TGTGCCAGCACGGCGGGGCGCTATGGCTACACCTTC.

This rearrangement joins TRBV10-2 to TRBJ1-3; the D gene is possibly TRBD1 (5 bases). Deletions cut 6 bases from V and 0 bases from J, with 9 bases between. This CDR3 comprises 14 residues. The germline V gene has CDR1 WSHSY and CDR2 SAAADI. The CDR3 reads CASRSDSSGNTIYF. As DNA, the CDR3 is TGCGCCAGCAGGTCTGACAGCTCTGGAAACACCATATATTTT.